This T cell receptor beta chain emerged from a study of cytomegalovirus exposure and HLA in healthy donors. Study findings and constraints: A later analysis reportedly found fewer N-insertions in an Asian-associated ancestry cluster than the roughly 670-donor mean. Most CMV-associated TCR beta chains appeared HLA-restricted in a later analysis.

Researchers ran the PCR with 60 Vbeta and 13 Jbeta primers. The table came from immunoSEQ multiplex PCR; TCRdb's copy has only in-frame clones and leaves some out. The sample has some 76,000 clones, about nine tenths seen once. This clone was detected only a few times. Its antigen remains unknown. The CDR3 is 14 residues long. From germline, CDR1 is MNHNS and CDR2 SASEGT. The V end was cut by 3 bases, the J end by 1 base, with 10 bases between. This TCR was sampled from a woman younger than 45 in good health and CMV-seronegative. Specimen: PBMCs. The chain employs TRBV6-1 and TRBJ2-7; unclear D gene. CDR3 nucleotide sequence: TGTGCCAGCAGTGATTATTGGAGATCCTACGAGCAGTACTTC. It specifies CASSDYWRSYEQYF.